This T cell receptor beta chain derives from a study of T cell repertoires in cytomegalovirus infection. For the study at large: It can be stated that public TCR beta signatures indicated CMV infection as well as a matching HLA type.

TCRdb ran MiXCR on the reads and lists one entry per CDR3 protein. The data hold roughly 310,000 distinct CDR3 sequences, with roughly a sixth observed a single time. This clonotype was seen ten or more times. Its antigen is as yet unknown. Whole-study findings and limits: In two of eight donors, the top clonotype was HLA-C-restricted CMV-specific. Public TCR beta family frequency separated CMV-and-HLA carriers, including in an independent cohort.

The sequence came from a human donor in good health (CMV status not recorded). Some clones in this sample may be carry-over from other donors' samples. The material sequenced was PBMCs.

CDR3 bases: TGTGCCAGCAGAGATTACGAGCAGTACTTC. As protein: CASRDYEQYF. The gene calls are TRBV25-1 and TRBJ2-7; the D is unclear. CDR3 length equals 10 residues. The ends were cut back, 6 bases at V and 4 bases at J, with 4 bases in the middle. Germline V gene sequence: CDR1 MGHDK, CDR2 SYGVNS.